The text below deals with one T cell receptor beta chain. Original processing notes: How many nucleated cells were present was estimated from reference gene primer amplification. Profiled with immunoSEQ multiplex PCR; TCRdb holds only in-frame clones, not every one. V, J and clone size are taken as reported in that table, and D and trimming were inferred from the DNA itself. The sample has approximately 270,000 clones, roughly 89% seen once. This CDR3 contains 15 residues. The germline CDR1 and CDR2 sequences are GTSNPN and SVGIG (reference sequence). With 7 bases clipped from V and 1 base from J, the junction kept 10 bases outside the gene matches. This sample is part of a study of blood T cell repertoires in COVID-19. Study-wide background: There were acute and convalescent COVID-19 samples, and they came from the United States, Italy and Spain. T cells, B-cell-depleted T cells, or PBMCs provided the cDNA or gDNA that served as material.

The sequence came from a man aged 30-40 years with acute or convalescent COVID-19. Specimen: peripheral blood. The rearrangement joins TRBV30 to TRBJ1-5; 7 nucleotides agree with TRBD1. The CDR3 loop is CALEGKGASNQPQHF. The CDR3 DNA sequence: TGTGCCTTGGAAGGGAAGGGGGCGAGCAATCAGCCCCAGCATTTT.